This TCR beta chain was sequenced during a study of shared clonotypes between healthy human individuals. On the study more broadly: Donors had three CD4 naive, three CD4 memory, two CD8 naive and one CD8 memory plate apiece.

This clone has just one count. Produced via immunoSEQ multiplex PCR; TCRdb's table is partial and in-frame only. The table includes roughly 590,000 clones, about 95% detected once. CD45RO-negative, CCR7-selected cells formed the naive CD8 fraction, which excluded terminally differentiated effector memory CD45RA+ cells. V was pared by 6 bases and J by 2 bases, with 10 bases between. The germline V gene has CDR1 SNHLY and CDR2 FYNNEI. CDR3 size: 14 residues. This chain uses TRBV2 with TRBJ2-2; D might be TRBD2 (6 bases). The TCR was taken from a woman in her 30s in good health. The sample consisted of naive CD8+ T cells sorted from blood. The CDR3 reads CASRDYLNTGELFF. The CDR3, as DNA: TGTGCCAGCAGGGACTATCTTAACACCGGGGAGCTGTTTTTT.